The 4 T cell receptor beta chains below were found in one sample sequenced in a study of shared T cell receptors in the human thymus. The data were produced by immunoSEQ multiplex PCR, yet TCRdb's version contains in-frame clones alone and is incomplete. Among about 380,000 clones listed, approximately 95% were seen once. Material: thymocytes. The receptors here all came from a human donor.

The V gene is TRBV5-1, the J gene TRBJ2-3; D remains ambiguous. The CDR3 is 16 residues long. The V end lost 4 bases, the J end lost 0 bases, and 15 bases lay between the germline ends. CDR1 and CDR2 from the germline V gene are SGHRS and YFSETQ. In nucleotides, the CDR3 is TGCGCCAGCAGCCCGGGTTATAGCACGAGCACAGATACGCAGTATTTT. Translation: CASSPGYSTSTDTQYF.

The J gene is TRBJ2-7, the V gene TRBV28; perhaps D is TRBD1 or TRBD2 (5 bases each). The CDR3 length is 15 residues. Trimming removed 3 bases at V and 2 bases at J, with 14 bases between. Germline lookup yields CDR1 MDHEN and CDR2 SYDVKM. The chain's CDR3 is CASSFWGRGTYEQYF. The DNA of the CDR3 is TGTGCCAGCAGTTTCTGGGGGAGAGGGACCTACGAGCAGTACTTC.

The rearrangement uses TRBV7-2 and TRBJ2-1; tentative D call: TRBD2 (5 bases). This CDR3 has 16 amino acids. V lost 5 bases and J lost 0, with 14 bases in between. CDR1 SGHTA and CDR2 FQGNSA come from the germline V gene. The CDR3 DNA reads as TGTGCCAGCAGCCCGAAGGACTTAAGCTCCTACAATGAGCAGTTCTTC. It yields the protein CASSPKDLSSYNEQFF.

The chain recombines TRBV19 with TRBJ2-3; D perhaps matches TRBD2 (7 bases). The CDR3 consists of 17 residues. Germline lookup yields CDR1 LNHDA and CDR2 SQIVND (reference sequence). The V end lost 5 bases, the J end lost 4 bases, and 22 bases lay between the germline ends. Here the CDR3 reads CASSLKWTAGYPDTQYF. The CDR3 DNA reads TGTGCCAGTAGTCTAAAGTGGACAGCGGGATACCCAGATACGCAGTATTTT.